This T cell receptor beta chain stems from a study of blood T cells in healthy people across ages. The use of a sample-barcoded 5' primer and a J-beta primer mix characterized a second PCR of about 6 to 11 cycles. Each CDR3 protein is one row after TCRdb ran MiXCR on the 5' RACE reads. The sample holds about 1.8 million distinct CDR3 sequences, just under 50% seen once. Germline loops: CDR1 MNHEY, CDR2 SMNVEV (reference sequence). J lost 5 bases, V lost 5 bases, and 12 bases had no gene match. CDR3 size: 16 residues. Regarding the study as a whole: Fewer expanded clones and more diversity marked long-lived versus aged donors.

This clonotype was counted a few times. The antigen remains unidentified. The chain employs TRBV27 and TRBJ1-1, with 9 bases matching TRBD1. The sample taken for sequencing was blood. The TCR comes from a woman aged 35 to 49 in good health. CDR3 sequence reads: CASSPTYGQGNTEAFF. The CDR3 DNA reads as TGTGCCAGCAGTCCCACATACGGACAGGGGAATACTGAAGCTTTCTTT.